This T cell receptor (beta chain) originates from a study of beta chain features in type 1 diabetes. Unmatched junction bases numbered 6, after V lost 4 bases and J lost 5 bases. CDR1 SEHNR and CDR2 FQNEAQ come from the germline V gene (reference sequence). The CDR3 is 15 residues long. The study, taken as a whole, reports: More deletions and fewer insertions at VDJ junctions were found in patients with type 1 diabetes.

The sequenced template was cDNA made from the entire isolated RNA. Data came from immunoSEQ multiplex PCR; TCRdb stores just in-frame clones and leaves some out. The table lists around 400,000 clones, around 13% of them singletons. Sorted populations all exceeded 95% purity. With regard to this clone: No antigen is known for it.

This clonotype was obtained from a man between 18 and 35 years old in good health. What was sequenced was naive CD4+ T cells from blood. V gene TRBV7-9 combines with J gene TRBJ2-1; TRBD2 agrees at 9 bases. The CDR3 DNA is TGTGCCAGCAGCTCCCAGCGGGGGGATCACAATGAGCAGTTCTTC. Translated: CASSSQRGDHNEQFF.